This T cell receptor (beta chain) was retrieved from a study of cytomegalovirus exposure and HLA in healthy donors. As for the study in general: Clustering assigned 70% to 85% of the approximately 400 genotyped donors to the Caucasian-associated ancestry cluster.

PCR used 60 Vbeta primers and 13 Jbeta primers. TCRdb's copy holds only in-frame clones and misses some; the assay was immunoSEQ multiplex PCR. Seen here are under 150,000 clones, roughly three quarters observed once, and the top ten hold more than 4.5%. Whole-study findings and limits: Compared with the roughly 670-donor mean, an Asian-associated ancestry cluster reportedly had fewer N-insertions, according to a later analysis. Associated with cytomegalovirus, according to the listing, were about 160 TCR beta chains.

Comment on this clone: Its antigen is still unknown.

Unrecorded immune exposures were likely, despite nominal health at sampling. The TCR sequence derives from a woman aged 45-65 years in good health and CMV-seronegative. Specimen: PBMCs.

DNA for the CDR3: TGTGCCAGCAGCTCCGGACAGACTTCTGGAAACACCATATATTTT. Residues: CASSSGQTSGNTIYF. V gene TRBV7-6 combines with J gene TRBJ1-3; maybe TRBD1 (6 bases). Deletions cut 4 bases from V and 1 base from J, with 11 bases between. The CDR3 is made up of 15 amino acids. Germline-derived CDR1 and CDR2 are SGHVS and FNYEAQ.